The 27 T cell receptor beta chains in this list originate from one sample, sequenced in a study of identical twins. TCRdb redid the calling of the 5' RACE reads with MiXCR, one entry per CDR3 protein. The sample yields 1.5 million to 2 million distinct CDR3 sequences, under 35% seen once. Source material: cord blood. Source of these receptors: a newborn girl in good health.

This clonotype was recorded many times. This sequence joins TRBV5-1 and TRBJ2-3; D not certain. Germline CDR1 reads SGHRS; CDR2 reads YFSETQ. The CDR3 runs 13 residues. V lost 2 bases to trimming and J lost 5 bases, with 9 bases between them. The chain's CDR3 is CASSFPTGDTQYF. CDR3 in DNA: TGCGCCAGCAGCTTCCCTACGGGAGATACGCAGTATTTT.

Here the CDR3 DNA reads TGCGCCAGCAGTCTTAGCGGGGGCCTGTCTGATACGCAGTATTTT. It encodes CASSLSGGLSDTQYF. V and J are TRBV10-1 and TRBJ2-3, with 9 positions matching TRBD2. V lost 5 bases and J lost 6; bases outside the gene matches: 9. The length of the CDR3 is 15 residues. CDR1 is WNHNN and CDR2 is SYGVQD in the germline V gene (reference sequence).

Only a few counts were recorded for this clonotype. V is TRBV27 and J is TRBJ2-2, with 8 bases matching TRBD2. The germline gives CDR1 MNHEY, CDR2 SMNVEV (reference sequence). V lost 8 bases, J lost 1 base, and 15 bases stayed unmatched. The CDR3 runs to 18 residues. CDR3 nucleotides: TGTGCCAGCCCCCAAGGTGTAACTAGCGGAGGGAACACCGGGGAGCTGTTTTTT. Amino acid sequence: CASPQGVTSGGNTGELFF.

This chain uses TRBV4-1 with TRBJ2-1, with D unresolved. V shed 0 bases and J shed 0 bases, with 15 bases lying between them. Germline V CDR1 and CDR2: MGHRA, YSYEKL. The CDR3 is made up of 18 amino acids. The CDR3 loop is CASSQEGLGTRSYNEQFF. The CDR3 nucleotides read TGCGCCAGCAGCCAAGAAGGTTTGGGAACTCGCTCCTACAATGAGCAGTTCTTC.

The chain employs TRBV5-1 and TRBJ2-2, with D perhaps matching TRBD1 (6 bases). V lost 6 bases and J lost 5, with 17 bases in between. Looked up from germline, CDR1 is SGHRS and CDR2 is YFSETQ. This CDR3 has 15 amino acids. The CDR3 is CASKPGQWETGELFF. The CDR3 DNA is TGCGCCAGCAAACCGGGACAATGGGAAACCGGGGAGCTGTTTTTT.

This clonotype was counted a few times. This chain uses TRBV20-1 with TRBJ2-4, with TRBD1 identical over 8 bases. Per the germline V gene, CDR1 is DFQATT and CDR2 is SNEGSKA (reference sequence). CDR3 size: 14 residues. CDR3 amino acids: CSAAGGQAKNIQYF. Here the CDR3 DNA reads TGCAGCGCCGCAGGGGGCCAAGCCAAAAACATTCAGTACTTC.

This clonotype was seen at least ten times. The chain joins TRBV13 to TRBJ2-3; D is ambiguous. Germline V gene sequence: CDR1 PRHDT, CDR2 FYEKMQ (reference sequence). V was cut by 5 bases and J by 1 base, with 10 bases left in between. This CDR3 is 14 amino acids long. CDR3 DNA sequence: TGTGCCAGCAGCCCGCTATCCGGCACAGATACGCAGTATTTT. It specifies CASSPLSGTDTQYF.

Here the CDR3 reads CATSRGDRGLQEQYF. For the CDR3, the DNA is TGTGCCACCAGCCGAGGGGACAGGGGTTTGCAGGAGCAGTACTTC. The J gene is TRBJ2-5, the V gene TRBV24-1; 10 nucleotides line up with TRBD1. Germline values: CDR1 KGHDR, CDR2 SFDVKD. J lost 11 bases, V lost 7 bases, and 15 bases had no gene match. CDR3 length equals 15 residues.

This sequence joins TRBV6-6 and TRBJ1-4; D ambiguous. V lost 0 bases to trimming and J lost 14 bases, with 19 bases between them. Germline CDR1 and CDR2: MNHNY and SVGAGI (reference sequence). The CDR3 is 15 residues long. The DNA of the CDR3 is TGTGCCAGCAGTTACTCAGGGCGGAACTCGGATGGGCTGTTTTTT. It is translated as CASSYSGRNSDGLFF.

The CDR3 here is CASSSTSGRSGEQFF. For the CDR3, the DNA is TGTGCCAGCAGTTCGACTAGCGGGAGAAGCGGTGAGCAGTTCTTC. V gene TRBV12-3 or TRBV12-4 combines with J gene TRBJ2-1, with 12 bases matching TRBD2. There are 15 residues in the CDR3. V gave up 4 bases and J gave up 9 bases; unmatched junction bases: 7.

This clonotype was seen a few times. The chain uses TRBV9 and TRBJ1-2, with TRBD1 matching over 7 bases. Per the germline V gene, CDR1 is SGDLS and CDR2 is YYNGEE. Trimming took 3 bases from V and 2 from J; bases not matched to a gene: 13. CDR3 length: 17 residues. The CDR3 region has the DNA TGTGCCAGCAGCGGGGATTCCAGGGAAGGGGGCAACTATGGCTACACCTTC. Its translation: CASSGDSREGGNYGYTF.

This chain links TRBV6-1 with TRBJ1-1, with no clear D. CDR3 length: 12 amino acids. Trimming cost V 8 bases and J 1 base, with 8 bases left between them. Germline CDR1 MNHNS, CDR2 SASEGT. In nucleotides, the CDR3 is TGTGCCAGCGCGGAGGCGAACACTGAAGCTTTCTTT. It specifies CASAEANTEAFF.

This clonotype occurred a few times. The chain couples TRBV12-3 or TRBV12-4 to TRBJ1-4, with D possibly being TRBD1 (5 bases). V dropped 3 bases and J dropped 7 bases, with 12 bases sitting between them. The CDR3 runs to 14 residues. The CDR3 region is CASSFVGPFEKLFF. CDR3 sequence (DNA): TGTGCCAGCAGTTTCGTGGGGCCTTTTGAAAAACTGTTTTTT.

This chain links TRBV5-6 with TRBJ2-5, with a tentative D call TRBD1 (7 bases). V lost 3 bases, J lost 5 bases, and 14 bases lay in between. The CDR3 totals 14 residues. Looked up from germline, CDR1 is SGHDT and CDR2 is YYEEEE. CDR3 DNA sequence: TGTGCCAGCAGCTCGACACAGGGGAGGGAGACCCAGTACTTC. Translated, it gives CASSSTQGRETQYF.

V gene TRBV20-1 combines with J gene TRBJ2-5; perhaps TRBD2 as D (5 bases). CDR3 length equals 15 residues. Germline V lookup: CDR1 DFQATT, CDR2 SNEGSKA (reference sequence). Trimming took off 3 bases at V and 3 bases at J, with 17 bases between the two ends. CDR3: CSASALGRVKETQYF. The CDR3, as DNA: TGCAGTGCTAGCGCCCTAGGGAGAGTCAAAGAGACCCAGTACTTC.

J is TRBJ2-3 and V is TRBV20-1, with D perhaps matching TRBD2 (5 bases). Germline CDR1 reads DFQATT; CDR2 reads SNEGSKA (reference sequence). Trimming took 5 bases from V and 9 from J, leaving 12 bases between them. The CDR3 contains 11 residues. CDR3 loop: CSALEERTQYF. The DNA for the CDR3 is TGCAGTGCTTTAGAGGAGCGGACGCAGTATTTT.

The V gene is TRBV20-1, the J gene TRBJ2-7; 7 bases align to TRBD2. V lost 5 bases to trimming and J lost 2 bases; unmatched junction nucleotides: 3. The CDR3 is made up of 12 amino acids. Germline assignment: CDR1 DFQATT and CDR2 SNEGSKA (reference sequence). The CDR3 coding sequence is TGCAGTGCTTGTACTAGCGCCTACGAGCAGTACTTC. It encodes CSACTSAYEQYF.

This clonotype was seen a few times. The V call is TRBV12-3 or TRBV12-4, the J call TRBJ2-3; 10 bases fit TRBD2. V shed 5 bases and J 4 bases; nucleotides not matched to a gene: 3. This CDR3 contains 14 residues. The CDR3 spells CASSQREGADTQYF. CDR3 coding DNA: TGTGCCAGCAGTCAGCGGGAGGGCGCAGATACGCAGTATTTT.

The chain employs TRBV4-1 and TRBJ1-6; tentative D call: TRBD1 (5 bases). Germline V gene lookup returns CDR1 MGHRA and CDR2 YSYEKL. This CDR3 comprises 14 residues. V shed 0 bases and J shed 8 bases, with 8 bases lying between them. The CDR3 DNA reads as TGCGCCAGCAGCCAAGATACGGGACATTCACCCCTCCACTTT. The encoded protein is CASSQDTGHSPLHF.

The V gene is TRBV20-1, the J gene TRBJ2-1; 8 positions match TRBD2. The germline gives CDR1 DFQATT, CDR2 SNEGSKA (reference sequence). This CDR3 is 13 amino acids long. V lost 5 bases to trimming and J lost 2 bases; unmatched junction nucleotides: 2. CDR3 in DNA: TGCAGTGCTTTTAGCGGGGCCTACAATGAGCAGTTCTTC. It translates to CSAFSGAYNEQFF.

This clonotype was counted between two and nine times. The chain joins TRBV15 to TRBJ2-7; 10 bases match TRBD1. This CDR3 has 15 residues. CDR1 and CDR2 from the germline V gene are LNHNV and YYDKDF (reference sequence). Unmatched junction bases numbered 9, after V lost 5 bases and J lost 5 bases. CDR3 region: CATSDGTGAFNEQYF. CDR3 nucleotides: TGTGCCACCAGCGACGGGACAGGGGCGTTTAACGAGCAGTACTTC.

This clonotype has more than one count but fewer than ten. The chain is built from TRBV6-2 or TRBV6-3 and TRBJ2-5; 9 bases agree with TRBD1. Germline loops: CDR1 MNHEY, CDR2 SVGEGT. Trimming removed 2 bases from V and 5 bases from J; junction bases left unmatched: 6. This CDR3 is built from 15 residues. CDR3 bases: TGTGCCAGCAGTTACACTACCGGGACAGGGGAGACCCAGTACTTC. Amino acids: CASSYTTGTGETQYF.

This clonotype was seen a few times. The rearrangement uses TRBV5-1 and TRBJ2-3; TRBD2 matches at 8 bases. V was clipped by 4 bases and J by 2 bases; unmatched bases: 3. This CDR3 spans 14 amino acids. Germline V gives CDR1 SGHRS, CDR2 YFSETQ. DNA for the CDR3: TGCGCCAGCAGCCAGCGGGGGTACACAGATACGCAGTATTTT. It specifies CASSQRGYTDTQYF.

The DNA of the CDR3 is TGTGCCAGCAGGCAGACTAGCGGGAGCTTCACCCAGTACTTC. This codes for CASRQTSGSFTQYF. This sequence joins TRBV12-3 or TRBV12-4 and TRBJ2-7, with 12 bases identical to TRBD2. The CDR3 totals 14 residues. The V gene end was trimmed by 6 bases and the J gene end by 10 bases; junction bases not matched to a gene: 10.

There are many counts of this clonotype. The chain uses TRBV29-1 and TRBJ2-5, with 11 bases aligning to TRBD2. V shed 4 bases and J 4 bases; nucleotides not matched to a gene: 2. The CDR3 length is 13 residues. Germline loops: CDR1 SQVTM, CDR2 ANQGSEA. The CDR3 reads CSVASGRIETQYF. CDR3 DNA sequence: TGCAGCGTTGCTAGCGGGAGGATAGAGACCCAGTACTTC.

This clonotype was counted a few times. This chain links TRBV5-6 with TRBJ2-5; D remains ambiguous. This CDR3 is 14 amino acids long. CDR1 is SGHDT and CDR2 is YYEEEE in the germline V gene. V was shortened by 2 bases and J by 5 bases, with 13 bases between the two germline ends. CDR3 residues: CASSFLVREETQYF. For the CDR3, the DNA is TGTGCCAGCAGCTTTCTTGTTCGCGAGGAGACCCAGTACTTC.

The V and J genes are TRBV12-3 or TRBV12-4 and TRBJ2-1, with unresolved D. Trimming pared 2 bases from V and 5 bases from J, leaving 7 bases between. The CDR3 has 13 amino acids. CDR3 sequence: CASSLYLNNEQFF. In DNA form, the CDR3 reads TGTGCCAGCAGTTTATACCTGAACAATGAGCAGTTCTTC.